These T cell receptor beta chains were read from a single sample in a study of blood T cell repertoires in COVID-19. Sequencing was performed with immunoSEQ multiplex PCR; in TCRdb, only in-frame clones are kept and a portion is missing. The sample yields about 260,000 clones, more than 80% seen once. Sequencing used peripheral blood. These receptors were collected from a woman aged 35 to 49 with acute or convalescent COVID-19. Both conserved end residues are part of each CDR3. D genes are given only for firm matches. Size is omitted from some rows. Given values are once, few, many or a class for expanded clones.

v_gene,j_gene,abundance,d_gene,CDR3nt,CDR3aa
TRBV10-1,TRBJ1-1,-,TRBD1,TGCGCCAGCAGTAGGGACAGACCTGACACTGAAGCTTTCTTT,CASSRDRPDTEAFF
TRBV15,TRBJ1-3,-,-,TGTGCCACCAGCAGAAATCCCACAGGGCTCTCTGGAAACACCATATATTTT,CATSRNPTGLSGNTIYF
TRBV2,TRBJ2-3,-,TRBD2,TGTGCCAGCAGCGGACTAGCGGGGGGAATAGATACGCAGTATTTT,CASSGLAGGIDTQYF
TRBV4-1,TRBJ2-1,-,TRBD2,TGCGCCAGCAGCCAAGCAAGCCCAGCGGGGGGGATCTATGAGCAGTTCTTC,CASSQASPAGGIYEQFF
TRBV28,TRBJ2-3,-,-,TGTGCCAGCGCTCCTGCGGGGCGCACAGATACGCAGTATTTT,CASAPAGRTDTQYF
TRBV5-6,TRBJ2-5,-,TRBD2,TGTGCCAGCAGCTGGAGGGGCACCGGGACTACGCTTGAGACCCAGTACTTC,CASSWRGTGTTLETQYF
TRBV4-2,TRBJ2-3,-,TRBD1,TGTGCCAGCAGCCAACAGGACAGGGGCACAGATACGCAGTATTTT,CASSQQDRGTDTQYF
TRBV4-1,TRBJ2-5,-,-,TGCGCCAGCAGCCAAGTGGTTAGCTTGTCGGAGACCCAGTACTTC,CASSQVVSLSETQYF
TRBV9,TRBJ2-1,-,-,TGTGCCAGCAGCGTAGCGGGGAATTACAATGAGCAGTTCTTC,CASSVAGNYNEQFF
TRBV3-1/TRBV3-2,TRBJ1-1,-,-,TGTGCCAGCAGCCAATTACCTGAGACTGAAGCTTTCTTT,CASSQLPETEAFF
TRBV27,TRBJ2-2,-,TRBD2,TGTGCCAGCAACCTCGGGGGGGCCGGGGAGCTGTTTTTT,CASNLGGAGELFF
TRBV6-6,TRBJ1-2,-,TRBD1,TGTGCCAGCAGTCGCCAGGGACAGGGGTCCTATGGCTACACCTTC,CASSRQGQGSYGYTF
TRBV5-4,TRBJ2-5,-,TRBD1,TGTGCCAGCAGCCCGCGAGGGGGCGAAGAGACCCAGTACTTC,CASSPRGGEETQYF
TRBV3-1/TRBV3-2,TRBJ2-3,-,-,TGTGCCAGCAGCCCCGTGCGGGCGGGGAGAAATGATACGCAGTATTTT,CASSPVRAGRNDTQYF
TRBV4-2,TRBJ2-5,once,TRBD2,TGTGCCAGCAGCCAAGACCGCGGTGGCGGGGGGCACCAAGAGACCCAGTACTTC,CASSQDRGGGGHQETQYF
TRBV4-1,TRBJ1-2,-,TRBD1,TGCGCCAGCAGCCCTCCGGGACAGTACCATGGCTACACCTTC,CASSPPGQYHGYTF
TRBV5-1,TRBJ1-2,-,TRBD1,TGCGCCAGCAGCTCGACAGGGATCGACTTGGCTAACTATGGCTACACCTTC,CASSSTGIDLANYGYTF
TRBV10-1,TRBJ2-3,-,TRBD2,TGCGCCAGCAAGTGGCGGGGGAGCACAGATACGCAGTATTTT,CASKWRGSTDTQYF
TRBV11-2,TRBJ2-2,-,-,TGTGCCAGCAGCTTAGAGGGGGGGGCCACCGGGGAGCTGTTTTTT,CASSLEGGATGELFF
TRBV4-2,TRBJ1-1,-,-,TGTGCCAGCAGCCAAGTCAGCAAAGAGGACACTGAAGCTTTCTTT,CASSQVSKEDTEAFF
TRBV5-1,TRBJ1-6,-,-,TGCGCCAGCACCCCCGGCCGACTGTTCTATAATTCACCCCTCCACTTT,CASTPGRLFYNSPLHF
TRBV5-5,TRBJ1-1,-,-,TGTGCCAGCATCAGAGGGGGACGGTTGAACACTGAAGCTTTCTTT,CASIRGGRLNTEAFF
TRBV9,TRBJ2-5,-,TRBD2,TGTGCCAGCAGCCCCAGGGGGGGGACTAGCGGGGTCTACCAAGAGACCCAGTACTTC,CASSPRGGTSGVYQETQYF
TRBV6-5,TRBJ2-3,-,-,TGTATTAGTTCTAGCACAGATACGCAGTATTTT,CISSSTDTQYF
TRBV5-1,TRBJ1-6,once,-,TGCGCCAGCAGCTCGGACAGTAATTCACCCCTCCACTTT,CASSSDSNSPLHF
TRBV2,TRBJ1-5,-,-,TGTGCCAGCAGCCTGGACTTCAATCAGCCCCAGCATTTT,CASSLDFNQPQHF
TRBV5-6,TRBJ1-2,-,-,TGTGCCAGCAGTTCAGGGTCAGCTAACTATGGCTACACCTTC,CASSSGSANYGYTF
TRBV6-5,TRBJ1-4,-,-,TGTGCCAGCACTGCAACTAATGAAAAACTGTTTTTT,CASTATNEKLFF
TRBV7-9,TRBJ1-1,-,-,TGTGCCAGCAGCTCCGGCCTACAGGGTGGGGCTGAAGCTTTCTTT,CASSSGLQGGAEAFF
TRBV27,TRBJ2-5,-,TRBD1,TGTGCCAGCAGTTTGTCGACAGGGGGCAGAGAGACCCAGTACTTC,CASSLSTGGRETQYF
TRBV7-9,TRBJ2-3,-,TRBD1,TGTGCCAGCAGTACACTCAGGGGGATTTCAGATACGCAGTATTTT,CASSTLRGISDTQYF
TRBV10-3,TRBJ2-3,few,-,TGTGCCATCAGCGACTCTCGGGGGGCCGCAGATACGCAGTATTTT,CAISDSRGAADTQYF
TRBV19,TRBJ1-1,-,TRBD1,TGTGCCAGTAGTACCAGACAGGGTGGGACTGAAGCTTTCTTT,CASSTRQGGTEAFF
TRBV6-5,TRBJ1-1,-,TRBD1,TGTGCCAGCAATCGACAGGGTCTTTCCACTGAAGCTTTCTTT,CASNRQGLSTEAFF
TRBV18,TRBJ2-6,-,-,TGTGCCAGCTCACCACCTTTATCTCGCTCTGGGGCCAACGTCCTGACTTTC,CASSPPLSRSGANVLTF
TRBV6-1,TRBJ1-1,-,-,TGTGCCAGCAGTGAAGGTCCTACTGAAGCTTTCTTT,CASSEGPTEAFF
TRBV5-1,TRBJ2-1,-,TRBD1,TGCGCCAGCAGCGCCTACCAGGGGGTTCGGGACAATGAGCAGTTCTTC,CASSAYQGVRDNEQFF
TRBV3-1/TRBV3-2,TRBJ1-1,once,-,TGTGCCAGCAGCCCCGGGGGGAGGGACGCTTTCTTT,CASSPGGRDAFF
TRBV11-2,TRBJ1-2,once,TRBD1,TGTGCCAGCAGCCGGAACTGGGACAGGGACTATGGCTACACCTTC,CASSRNWDRDYGYTF
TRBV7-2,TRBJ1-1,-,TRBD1,TGTGCCAGCAGTACCGGGACAGGGTTCACTGAAGCTTTCTTT,CASSTGTGFTEAFF
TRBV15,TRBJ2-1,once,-,TGTGCCACCAGCAGAGTAGGGGTTAGCTCTAATTACAATGAGCAGTTCTTC,CATSRVGVSSNYNEQFF
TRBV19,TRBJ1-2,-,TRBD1,TGTGCCAGTAGTGCGGACAGGGTGGGAGGTGATGGCTACACCTTC,CASSADRVGGDGYTF
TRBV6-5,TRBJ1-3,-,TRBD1,TGTGCCAGCAGTTTACAGGGGTTCTCTGGAAACACCATATATTTT,CASSLQGFSGNTIYF
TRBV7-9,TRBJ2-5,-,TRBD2,TGTGCCAGCAGCTTAGGTGCGGGGGTAGTAGAGACCCAGTACTTC,CASSLGAGVVETQYF
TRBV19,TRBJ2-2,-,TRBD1,TGTGCCAGTAGTCCCTCCCGAGGGGGCAGCGCCGGGGAGCTGTTTTTT,CASSPSRGGSAGELFF
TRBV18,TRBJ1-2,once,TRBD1,TGTGCCAGCTCACGTACCGGGACAGGGAAATATGGCTACACCTTC,CASSRTGTGKYGYTF
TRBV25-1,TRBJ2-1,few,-,TGTGCCAGCAGTGAATTACGCAGGGGCAGGTACAATGAGCAGTTCTTC,CASSELRRGRYNEQFF
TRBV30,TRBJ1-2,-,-,TGTGCCTGGAGTAATAGGGGCCATGGCTACACCTTC,CAWSNRGHGYTF
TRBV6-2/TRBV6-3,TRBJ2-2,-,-,TGTGCCAGCAGTTACCAGGAACCTCTGACCGGGGAGCTGTTTTTT,CASSYQEPLTGELFF
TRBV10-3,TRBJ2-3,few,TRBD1,TGTGCCATCGGGCTGGGGGGACAGGGCACAGATACGCAGTATTTT,CAIGLGGQGTDTQYF
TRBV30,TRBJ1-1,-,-,TGTGCCTGGAGTGATAGGCTAACGGGAGGGAACACTGAAGCTTTCTTT,CAWSDRLTGGNTEAFF
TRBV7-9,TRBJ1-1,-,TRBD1,TGTGCCAGCAGTTTAGGGCCTGGGACAGCCACCTACAGAAAAACTGAAGCTTTCTTT,CASSLGPGTATYRKTEAFF
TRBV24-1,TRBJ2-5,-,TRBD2,TGTGCCACCAGTGCGGGGGGGGAGACCCAGTACTTC,CATSAGGETQYF
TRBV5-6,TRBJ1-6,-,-,TGTGCCAGCAGCTTTGAGAGGGCTAATTCACCCCTCCACTTT,CASSFERANSPLHF
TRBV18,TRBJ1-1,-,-,TGTGCCAGCTCGCTACAGGGTCCAACCGGGAACACTGAAGCTTTCTTT,CASSLQGPTGNTEAFF